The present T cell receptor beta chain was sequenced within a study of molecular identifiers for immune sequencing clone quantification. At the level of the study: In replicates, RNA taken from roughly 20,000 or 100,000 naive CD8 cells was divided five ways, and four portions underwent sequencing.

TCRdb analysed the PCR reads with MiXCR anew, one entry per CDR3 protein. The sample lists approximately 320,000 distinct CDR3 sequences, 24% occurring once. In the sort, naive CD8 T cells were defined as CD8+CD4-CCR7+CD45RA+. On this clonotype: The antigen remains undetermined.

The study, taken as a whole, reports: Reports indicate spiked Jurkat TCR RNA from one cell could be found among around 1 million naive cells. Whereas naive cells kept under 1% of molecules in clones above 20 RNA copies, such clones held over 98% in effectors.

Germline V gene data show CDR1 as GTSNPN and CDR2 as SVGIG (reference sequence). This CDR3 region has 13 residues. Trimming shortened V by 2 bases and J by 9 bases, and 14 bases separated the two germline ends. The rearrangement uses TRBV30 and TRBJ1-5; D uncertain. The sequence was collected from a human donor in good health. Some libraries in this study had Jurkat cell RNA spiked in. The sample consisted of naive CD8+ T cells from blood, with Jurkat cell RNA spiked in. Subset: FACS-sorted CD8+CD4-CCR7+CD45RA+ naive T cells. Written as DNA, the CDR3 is TGTGCCTGGAGTTATCGTGGCAACCGGCCCCAGCATTTT. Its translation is CAWSYRGNRPQHF. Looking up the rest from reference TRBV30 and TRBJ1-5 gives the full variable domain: SQTIHQWPATLVQPVGSPLSLECTVEGTSNPNLYWYRQAAGRGLQLLFYSVGIGQISSEVPQNLSASRPQDRQFILSSKKLLLSDSGFYLCAWSYRGNRPQHFGDGTRLSIL.